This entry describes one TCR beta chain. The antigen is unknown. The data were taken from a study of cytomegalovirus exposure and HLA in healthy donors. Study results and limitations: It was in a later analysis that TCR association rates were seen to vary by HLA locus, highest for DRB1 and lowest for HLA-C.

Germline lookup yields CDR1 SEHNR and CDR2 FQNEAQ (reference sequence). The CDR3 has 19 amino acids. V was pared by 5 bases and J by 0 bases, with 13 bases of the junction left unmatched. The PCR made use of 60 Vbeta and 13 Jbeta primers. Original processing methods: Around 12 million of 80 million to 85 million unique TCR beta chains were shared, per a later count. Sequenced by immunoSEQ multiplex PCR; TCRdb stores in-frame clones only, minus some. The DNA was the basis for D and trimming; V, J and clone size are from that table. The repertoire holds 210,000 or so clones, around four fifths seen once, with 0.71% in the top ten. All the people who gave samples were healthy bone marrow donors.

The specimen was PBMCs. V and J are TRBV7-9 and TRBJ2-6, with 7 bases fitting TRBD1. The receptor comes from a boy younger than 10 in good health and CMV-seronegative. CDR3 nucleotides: TGTGCCAGCAGCCCAGCTGACAGGGCGGTTAGCTCTGGGGCCAACGTCCTGACTTTC. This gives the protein CASSPADRAVSSGANVLTF.